One and the same sample provided the 22 T cell receptor beta chains below, sequenced in a study of OX40 agonist ivuxolimab in advanced cancers. Some clones are missing from TCRdb's copy, which holds only in-frame ones; the method was immunoSEQ multiplex PCR. Of approximately 80,000 clones listed, roughly 88% were seen once; the top ten hold less than 0.35%. The specimen comprised CD4+ or CD8+ T cells sorted from blood, sampled in a trial of the OX40 agonist ivuxolimab. These receptors were collected from an adult with an advanced solid tumor such as melanoma, head and neck, liver or kidney cancer.

The chain recombines TRBV25-1 with TRBJ2-7; 8 positions agree with TRBD1. After removal of 5 bases from V and 2 bases from J, the junction contained 5 bases not matched to a gene. This CDR3 spans 14 amino acids. Germline loops: CDR1 MGHDK, CDR2 SYGVNS. The CDR3 sequence: CASSRTGSTYEQYF. The CDR3 nucleotides read TGTGCCAGCAGTCGGACAGGGAGCACCTACGAGCAGTACTTC.

The chain has TRBV30 and TRBJ2-7; 9 bases fit TRBD1. V was clipped by 0 bases and J by 7 bases; unmatched bases: 4. Germline V gene data show CDR1 as GTSNPN and CDR2 as SVGIG (reference sequence). CDR3 length: 13 residues. The CDR3 here is CAWSVQGAGEQYF. The CDR3 DNA reads as TGTGCCTGGAGTGTACAGGGGGCTGGGGAGCAGTACTTC.

This clone occurred a few times. The J gene is TRBJ1-5, the V gene TRBV4-2, with D possibly matching TRBD1 (6 bases). Germline loops: CDR1 LGHNA, CDR2 YNFKEQ. This CDR3 region has 15 residues. V dropped 0 bases and J dropped 4 bases, with 10 bases sitting between them. This CDR3 reads CASSQDWGANQPQHF. CDR3 nucleotides: TGTGCCAGCAGCCAAGACTGGGGGGCGAATCAGCCCCAGCATTTT.

J is TRBJ2-5 and V is TRBV27; TRBD1 aligns across 8 bases. There are 15 residues in the CDR3. CDR1 and CDR2 (germline): MNHEY, SMNVEV (reference sequence). V dropped 4 bases and J dropped 1; count of bases not matched to a gene: 5. The CDR3 bases are TGTGCCAGCAGTTCCAACAGGGGGGCCCAAGAGACCCAGTACTTC. Protein: CASSSNRGAQETQYF.

The chain carries TRBV5-1 and TRBJ1-2; D may be TRBD1 (6 bases). Germline V CDR1 and CDR2: SGHRS, YFSETQ. This CDR3 region has 11 residues. Trimming took off 7 bases at V and 8 bases at J, with 12 bases between the two ends. The CDR3 DNA sequence: TGCGCCAGCTATGGACAGAAGGGCTACACCTTC. Amino acid sequence: CASYGQKGYTF.

The rearrangement joins TRBV19 to TRBJ1-2; D is unresolved. Trimming left V 3 bases short and J 5 bases short, with 10 bases between. Germline-derived CDR1 and CDR2 are LNHDA and SQIVND (reference sequence). The CDR3 runs 13 residues. CDR3 residues: CASSMQEKYGYTF. In DNA, the CDR3 is TGTGCCAGTAGTATGCAGGAGAAGTATGGCTACACCTTC.

Notes on this clone: The germline gene is not matched at one end of the junction; a read error may be the cause. The gene calls are TRBV7-7 and TRBJ2-1, with TRBD2 identical over 9 bases. This CDR3 region has 14 residues. Germline V CDR1 and CDR2: SSHAT, FNYEAQ (reference sequence). CDR3 nucleotides: TGTGCTAGCAGCAAGAGACCAGCGGGGGGTGAGCAGTTCTTC. The encoded protein is CASSKRPAGGEQFF.

The V call is TRBV5-5, the J call TRBJ1-4; weak D call: TRBD1 (6 bases). From germline, CDR1 is SGHKS and CDR2 YYEKEE (reference sequence). The CDR3 extends over 19 amino acids. V dropped 6 bases and J dropped 1 base, with 25 bases sitting between them. The DNA for the CDR3 is TGTGCCAGCACCCCGGGAAGCAGGGGAGTTTTGGGAACTAATGAAAAACTGTTTTTT. This sequence encodes CASTPGSRGVLGTNEKLFF.

This clone was picked up a small number of times. The chain employs TRBV6-6 and TRBJ2-1; 10 nucleotides match TRBD2. The CDR3 spans 15 residues. Germline trimming cut 2 bases from V and 9 bases from J; bases unmatched to any gene: 7. Looked up from germline, CDR1 is MNHNY and CDR2 is SVGAGI (reference sequence). The CDR3, as DNA: TGTGCCAGCAGTTACCCGCAGCGGGGGGGCAGTGAGCAGTTCTTC. Its protein is CASSYPQRGGSEQFF.

J is TRBJ1-1 and V is TRBV7-9; TRBD1 might be the D (6 bases). V lost 3 bases and J lost 2, with 10 bases in between. CDR3 size: 14 residues. Germline lookup yields CDR1 SEHNR and CDR2 FQNEAQ (reference sequence). The CDR3 here is CASSLPDSNTEAFF. The CDR3 nucleotides are TGTGCCAGCAGCTTGCCGGACAGTAACACTGAAGCTTTCTTT.

The chain is built from TRBV27 and TRBJ2-3; D unresolved. Trimming removed 6 bases at V and 2 bases at J, with 12 bases between. The CDR3 extends over 14 amino acids. The germline CDR1 and CDR2 sequences are MNHEY and SMNVEV (reference sequence). The CDR3 protein is CASRARMNTDTQYF. DNA for the CDR3: TGTGCCAGCAGAGCCCGCATGAACACAGATACGCAGTATTTT.

The chain is built from TRBV5-1 and TRBJ1-1; 8 positions match TRBD1. Per the germline V gene, CDR1 is SGHRS and CDR2 is YFSETQ. The CDR3 contains 16 residues. Losses at the gene ends were 4 bases for V and 0 bases for J; bases not matched to a gene: 8. Here the CDR3 DNA reads TGCGCCAGCAGCCCTACCCGGACAGGGTTGAACACTGAAGCTTTCTTT. Residues: CASSPTRTGLNTEAFF.

The V and J genes are TRBV5-1 and TRBJ2-5; 7 bases agree with TRBD1. The junction had 12 bases not matched to a gene; V was cut back by 7 bases and J by 3 bases. Germline-derived CDR1 and CDR2 are SGHRS and YFSETQ. The CDR3 extends over 15 amino acids. This CDR3 is CASSLSPDREETQYF. The CDR3 DNA follows: TGCGCCAGCTCTCTAAGCCCCGACAGGGAAGAGACCCAGTACTTC.

This chain joins TRBV10-1 and TRBJ2-1; D is ambiguous. V lost 6 bases, J lost 6 bases, and 15 bases lay in between. The CDR3 sequence is 14 residues long. Germline V gene sequence: CDR1 WNHNN, CDR2 SYGVQD (reference sequence). DNA of the CDR3: TGCGCCAGCAGCGAAATGGATTCAGGCAATGAGCAGTTCTTC. As protein: CASSEMDSGNEQFF.

The rearrangement joins TRBV30 to TRBJ2-2; possibly TRBD1 for D (5 bases). V lost 5 bases to trimming and J lost 2 bases, with 15 bases between them. The CDR3 loop spans 15 amino acids. Germline V gene data show CDR1 as GTSNPN and CDR2 as SVGIG (reference sequence). DNA of the CDR3: TGTGCCTGGGGTAGGACACGGCTTAACACCGGGGAGCTGTTTTTT. The encoded protein is CAWGRTRLNTGELFF.

The V call is TRBV7-6, the J call TRBJ2-5; 8 bases are a match to TRBD2. Germline V CDR1 and CDR2: SGHVS, FNYEAQ. CDR3 length equals 14 residues. J was trimmed by 5 bases and V by 5 bases; bases with no gene match: 7. DNA for the CDR3: TGTGCCAGCAGCCTTAGCGGGGAGGGGGAGACCCAGTACTTC. This gives the protein CASSLSGEGETQYF.

V usage is TRBV7-2 and J usage is TRBJ1-1; 7 bases line up with TRBD1. There are 14 residues in the CDR3. Trimming cost V 6 bases and J 4 bases; bases outside gene matches: 8. Germline CDR1 and CDR2: SGHTA and FQGNSA. The chain's CDR3 is CASSKPDRVTEAFF. In nucleotides, the CDR3 is TGTGCCAGCAGTAAACCCGACAGGGTCACTGAAGCTTTCTTT.

A single count supports this clone. The chain recombines TRBV19 with TRBJ1-1; 10 bases map to TRBD1. Per germline, CDR1 LNHDA and CDR2 SQIVND (reference sequence). The CDR3 is 14 amino acids. Trimming cost V 6 bases and J 4 bases; bases outside gene matches: 5. In nucleotides, the CDR3 is TGTGCCAGTAGGACAGGGGGCGGAAGCACTGAAGCTTTCTTT. Protein: CASRTGGGSTEAFF.

The chain links TRBV27 to TRBJ1-2, with 7 bases lining up with TRBD1. Per the germline V gene, CDR1 is MNHEY and CDR2 is SMNVEV (reference sequence). This CDR3 has 12 amino acids. V shed 4 bases, J shed 7 bases, and the junction held 3 bases outside the gene matches. In DNA form, the CDR3 reads TGTGCCAGCAGTTCAGGGGGGCGTGGCTACACCTTC. Translating it yields CASSSGGRGYTF.

This clone showed up just once. The chain couples TRBV6-5 to TRBJ1-1; unclear D gene. Trimming took 5 bases from V and 11 from J, leaving 18 bases between them. The CDR3 totals 13 residues. CDR1 is MNHEY, CDR2 SVGAGI, per germline. CDR3 loop: CASSGFWRGMAFF. The CDR3 DNA is TGTGCCAGCAGTGGTTTTTGGCGCGGCATGGCTTTCTTT.

The rearrangement uses TRBV2 and TRBJ2-3; 13 bases align to TRBD2. The germline V gene encodes CDR1 SNHLY and CDR2 FYNNEI. J was trimmed by 9 bases and V by 6 bases; bases with no gene match: 12. The CDR3 is 16 amino acids. CDR3 residues: CASRTRLAGGPGTQYF. In DNA, the CDR3 is TGTGCCAGCAGGACTAGACTAGCGGGGGGCCCCGGGACGCAGTATTTT.

V usage is TRBV19 and J usage is TRBJ2-7, with D perhaps matching TRBD2 (7 bases). Germline CDR1 and CDR2: LNHDA and SQIVND (reference sequence). This CDR3 has 14 residues. Trimming took off 8 bases at V and 4 bases at J, with 18 bases between the two ends. CDR3 region: CASPPLGGAYEQYV. DNA for the CDR3: TGTGCCAGTCCTCCCCTAGGGGGGGCATACGAGCAGTACGTC.